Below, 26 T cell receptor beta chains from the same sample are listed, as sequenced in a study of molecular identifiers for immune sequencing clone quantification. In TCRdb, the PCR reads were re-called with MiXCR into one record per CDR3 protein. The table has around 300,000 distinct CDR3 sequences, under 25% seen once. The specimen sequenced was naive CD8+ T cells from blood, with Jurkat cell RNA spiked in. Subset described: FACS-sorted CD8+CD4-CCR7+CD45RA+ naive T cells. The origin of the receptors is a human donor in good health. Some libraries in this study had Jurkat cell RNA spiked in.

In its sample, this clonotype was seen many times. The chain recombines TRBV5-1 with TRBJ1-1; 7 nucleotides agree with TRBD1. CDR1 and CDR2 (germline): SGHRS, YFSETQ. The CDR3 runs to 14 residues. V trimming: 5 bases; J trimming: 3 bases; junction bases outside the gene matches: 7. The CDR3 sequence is CASSYDRAYTEAFF. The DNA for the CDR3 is TGCGCCAGCAGTTACGACAGGGCTTACACTGAAGCTTTCTTT.

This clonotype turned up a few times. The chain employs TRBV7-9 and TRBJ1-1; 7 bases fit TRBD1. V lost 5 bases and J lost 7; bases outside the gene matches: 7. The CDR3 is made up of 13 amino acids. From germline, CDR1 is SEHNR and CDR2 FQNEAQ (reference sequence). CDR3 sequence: CASSLKDRNEAFF. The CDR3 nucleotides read TGTGCCAGCAGCCTTAAGGACAGGAATGAAGCTTTCTTT.

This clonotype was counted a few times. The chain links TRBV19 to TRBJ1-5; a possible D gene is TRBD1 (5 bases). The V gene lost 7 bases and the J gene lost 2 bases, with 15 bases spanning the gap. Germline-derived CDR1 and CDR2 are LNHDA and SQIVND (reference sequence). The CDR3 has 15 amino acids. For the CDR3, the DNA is TGTGCCAGTAAAACCGGGACGCGGGGCAATCAGCCCCAGCATTTT. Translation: CASKTGTRGNQPQHF.

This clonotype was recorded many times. The CDR3 here is CASSLGPRYEQYF. As DNA, the CDR3 is TGTGCCAGCAGCTTAGGGCCTAGGTACGAGCAGTACTTC. This rearrangement joins TRBV7-9 to TRBJ2-7, with D uncertain. The V gene's germline CDR1 is SEHNR and CDR2 FQNEAQ (reference sequence). The CDR3 spans 13 residues. With 1 base removed from V and 4 bases from J, the gap between germline ends came to 8 bases.

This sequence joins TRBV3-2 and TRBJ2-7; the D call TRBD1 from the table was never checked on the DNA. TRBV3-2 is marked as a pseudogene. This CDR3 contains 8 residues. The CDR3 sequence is CASFPTPF. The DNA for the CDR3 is TGTGCCAGCTTCCCGACCCCATTC.

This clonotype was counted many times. The CDR3 spells CASSQERRSYGYTF. Here the CDR3 DNA reads TGTGCCAGCAGCCAAGAGAGAAGGAGTTATGGCTACACCTTC. The chain recombines TRBV3-1 with TRBJ1-2; D is uncertain. The CDR3 is 14 amino acids. Trimming left V 0 bases short and J 5 bases short, with 10 bases between. Looked up from germline, CDR1 is LGHDT and CDR2 is YNNKEL (reference sequence).

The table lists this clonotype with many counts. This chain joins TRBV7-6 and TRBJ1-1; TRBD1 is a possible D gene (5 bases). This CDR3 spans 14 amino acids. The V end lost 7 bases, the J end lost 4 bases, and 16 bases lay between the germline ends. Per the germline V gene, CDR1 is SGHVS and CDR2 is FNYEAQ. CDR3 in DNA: TGTGCCAGCATCATAGGTCCAGGGACCACTGAAGCTTTCTTT. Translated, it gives CASIIGPGTTEAFF. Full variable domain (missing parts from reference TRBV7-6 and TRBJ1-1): GAGVSQSPRYKVTKRGQDVALRCDPISGHVSLYWYRQALGQGPEFLTYFNYEAQQDKSGLPNDRFSAERPEGSISTLTIQRTEQRDSAMYRCASIIGPGTTEAFFGQGTRLTVV.

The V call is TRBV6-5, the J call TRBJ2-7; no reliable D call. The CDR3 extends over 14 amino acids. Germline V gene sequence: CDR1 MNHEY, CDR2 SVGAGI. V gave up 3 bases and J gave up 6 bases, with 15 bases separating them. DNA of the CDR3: TGTGCCAGCAGTTATCAAGTACAAGGTCGCGAGCAGTACTTC. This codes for CASSYQVQGREQYF.

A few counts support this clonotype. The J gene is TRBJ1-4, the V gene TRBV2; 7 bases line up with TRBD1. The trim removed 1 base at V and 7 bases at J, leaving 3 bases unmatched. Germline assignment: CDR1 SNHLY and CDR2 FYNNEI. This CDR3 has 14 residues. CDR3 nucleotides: TGTGCCAGCAGTGAAGGACAGGGAGTTGAAAAACTGTTTTTT. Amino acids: CASSEGQGVEKLFF.

This chain's CDR3 is CSVRSRQGGNEQYF. Written as DNA, the CDR3 is TGCAGTGTTCGGAGCAGACAGGGTGGCAACGAGCAGTACTTC. The chain carries TRBV20-1 and TRBJ2-7, with 7 bases that match TRBD1. Germline assignment: CDR1 DFQATT and CDR2 SNEGSKA (reference sequence). V was clipped by 7 bases and J by 5 bases; unmatched bases: 14. The CDR3 sequence is 14 residues long.

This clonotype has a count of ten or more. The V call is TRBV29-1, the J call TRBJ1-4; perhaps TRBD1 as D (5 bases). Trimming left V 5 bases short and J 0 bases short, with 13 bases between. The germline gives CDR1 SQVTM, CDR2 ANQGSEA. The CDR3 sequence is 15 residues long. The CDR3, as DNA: TGCAGCGTTAGCGACAGATTCGCAACTAATGAAAAACTGTTTTTT. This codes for CSVSDRFATNEKLFF.

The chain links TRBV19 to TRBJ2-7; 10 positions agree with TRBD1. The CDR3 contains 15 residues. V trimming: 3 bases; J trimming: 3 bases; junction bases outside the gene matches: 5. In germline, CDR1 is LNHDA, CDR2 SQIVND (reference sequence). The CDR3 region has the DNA TGTGCCAGTAGTATTGGGACAGGGGTGGACTACGAGCAGTACTTC. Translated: CASSIGTGVDYEQYF.

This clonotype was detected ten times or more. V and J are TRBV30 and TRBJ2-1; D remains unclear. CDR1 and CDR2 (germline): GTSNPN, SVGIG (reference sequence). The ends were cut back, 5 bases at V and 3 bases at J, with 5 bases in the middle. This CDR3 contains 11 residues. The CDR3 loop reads CAWGYYNEQFF. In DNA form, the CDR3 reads TGTGCCTGGGGATACTACAATGAGCAGTTCTTC.

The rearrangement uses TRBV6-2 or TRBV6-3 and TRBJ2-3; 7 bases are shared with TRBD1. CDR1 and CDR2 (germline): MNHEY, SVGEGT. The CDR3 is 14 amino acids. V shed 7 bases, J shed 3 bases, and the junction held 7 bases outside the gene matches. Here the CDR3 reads CASTQGDYTDTQYF. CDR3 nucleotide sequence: TGTGCCAGCACCCAGGGGGATTATACAGATACGCAGTATTTT.

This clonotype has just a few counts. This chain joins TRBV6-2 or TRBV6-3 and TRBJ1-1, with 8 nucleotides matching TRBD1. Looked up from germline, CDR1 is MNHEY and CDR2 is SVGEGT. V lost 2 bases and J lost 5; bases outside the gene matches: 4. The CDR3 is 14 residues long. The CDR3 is CASSYTTGVTEAFF. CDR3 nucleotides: TGTGCCAGCAGTTACACGACAGGGGTTACTGAAGCTTTCTTT.

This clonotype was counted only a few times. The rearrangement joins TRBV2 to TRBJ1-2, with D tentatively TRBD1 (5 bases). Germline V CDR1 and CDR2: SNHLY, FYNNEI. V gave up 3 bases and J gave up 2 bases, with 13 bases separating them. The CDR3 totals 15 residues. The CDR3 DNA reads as TGTGCCAGCAGTGATCAGTCCCAGGGAAACTATGGCTACACCTTC. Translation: CASSDQSQGNYGYTF.

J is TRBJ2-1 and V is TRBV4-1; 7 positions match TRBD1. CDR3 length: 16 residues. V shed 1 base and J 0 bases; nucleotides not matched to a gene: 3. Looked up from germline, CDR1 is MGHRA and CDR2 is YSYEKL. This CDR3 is CASSQVTGISYNEQFF. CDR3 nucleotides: TGCGCCAGCAGCCAAGTGACAGGGATCTCCTACAATGAGCAGTTCTTC.

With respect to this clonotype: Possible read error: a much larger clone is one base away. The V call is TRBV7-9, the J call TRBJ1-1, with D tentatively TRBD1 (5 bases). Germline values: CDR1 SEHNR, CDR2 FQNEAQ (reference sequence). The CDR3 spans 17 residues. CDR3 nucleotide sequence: TGTGCCGGCAGCTTCTCCCCGGGGGTAGGGATGAACACTGAAGCTTTCTTT. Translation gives CAGSFSPGVGMNTEAFF.

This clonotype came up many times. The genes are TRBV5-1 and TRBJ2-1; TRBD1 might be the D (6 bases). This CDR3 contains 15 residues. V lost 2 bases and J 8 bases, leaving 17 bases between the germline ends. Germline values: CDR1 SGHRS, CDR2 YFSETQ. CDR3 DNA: TGCGCCAGCAGCTTAGGGACAAGTTCTACTCATGAGCAGTTCTTC. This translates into CASSLGTSSTHEQFF.

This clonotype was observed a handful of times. CDR3 nucleotide sequence: TGTGCCAGCAGCTCGAAACTGGGGGGAAGCACAGATACGCAGTATTTT. Translated, it gives CASSSKLGGSTDTQYF. V gene TRBV7-9 combines with J gene TRBJ2-3, with a possible D match to TRBD2 (6 bases). Germline CDR1 is SEHNR and CDR2 is FQNEAQ (reference sequence). CDR3 size: 16 residues. V was pared by 4 bases and J by 0 bases, with 14 bases between.

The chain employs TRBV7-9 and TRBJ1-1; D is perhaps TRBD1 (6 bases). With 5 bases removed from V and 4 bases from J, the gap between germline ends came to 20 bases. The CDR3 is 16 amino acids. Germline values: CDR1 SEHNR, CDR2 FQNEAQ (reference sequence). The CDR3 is CASSPPRLPGVTEAFF. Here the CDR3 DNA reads TGTGCCAGCAGCCCACCCCGGCTGCCAGGGGTCACTGAAGCTTTCTTT.

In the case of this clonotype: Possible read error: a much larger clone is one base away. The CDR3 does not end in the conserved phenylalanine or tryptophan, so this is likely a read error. The CDR3 loop is CASREDRGTEAFL. The CDR3 coding sequence is TGTGCCAGCAGGGAAGACCGGGGAACTGAAGCTTTCCTT. The chain recombines TRBV7-6 with TRBJ1-1; D ambiguous. Trimming took 6 bases from V and 5 from J, leaving 13 bases between them. Germline V lookup: CDR1 SGHVS, CDR2 FNYEAQ. This CDR3 is 13 amino acids long.

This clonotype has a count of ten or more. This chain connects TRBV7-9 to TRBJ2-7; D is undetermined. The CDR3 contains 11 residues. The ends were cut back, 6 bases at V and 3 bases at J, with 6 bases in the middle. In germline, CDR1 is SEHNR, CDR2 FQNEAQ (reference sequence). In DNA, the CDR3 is TGTGCCAGCAGTAATGGCTACGAGCAGTACTTC. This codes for CASSNGYEQYF.

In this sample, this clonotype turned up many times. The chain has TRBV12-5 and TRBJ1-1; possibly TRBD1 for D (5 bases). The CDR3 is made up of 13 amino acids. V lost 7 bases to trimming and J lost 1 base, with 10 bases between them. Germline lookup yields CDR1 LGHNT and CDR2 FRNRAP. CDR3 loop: CASAVDRNTEAFF. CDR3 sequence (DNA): TGTGCTAGTGCCGTAGACAGGAACACTGAAGCTTTCTTT.

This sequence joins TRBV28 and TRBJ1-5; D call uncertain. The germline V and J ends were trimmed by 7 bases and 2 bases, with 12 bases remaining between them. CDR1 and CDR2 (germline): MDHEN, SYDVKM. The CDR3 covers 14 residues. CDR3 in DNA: TGTGCCAGCAACCTGTGGTCGGGCAATCAGCCCCAGCATTTT. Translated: CASNLWSGNQPQHF.

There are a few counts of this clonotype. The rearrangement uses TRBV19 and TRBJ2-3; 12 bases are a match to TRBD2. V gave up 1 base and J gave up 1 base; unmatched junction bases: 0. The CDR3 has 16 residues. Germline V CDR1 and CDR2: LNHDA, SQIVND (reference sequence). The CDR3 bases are TGTGCCAGTAGTATAGGGACTAGCGGGGGCACAGATACGCAGTATTTT. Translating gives CASSIGTSGGTDTQYF.